This TCR beta chain was obtained from a study of shared clonotypes between healthy human individuals. General study results and limits: Generation probabilities were higher for clonotypes shared across all four sorted-subset donors than for unshared ones. A few donors had around 5% of their naive CD4 clonotypes in common.

Positively selected for CCR7, the CD45RO-negative cells used as naive CD8 cells excluded terminally differentiated effector memory CD45RA+ cells. Repertoires were generated with immunoSEQ multiplex PCR, while TCRdb's copy carries only in-frame clones and drops some. The repertoire has some 800,000 clones, 92% of them found once; the top ten carry approximately 25%. The CDR3 has 16 residues. V was cut by 2 bases and J by 2 bases, with 13 bases left in between. Germline assignment: CDR1 WSHSY and CDR2 SAAADI. Turning to this clone: What it binds is not known.

The TCR was taken from a young man in good health. Material for sequencing was naive CD8+ T cells sorted from blood. This rearrangement joins TRBV10-2 to TRBJ2-1; D is uncertain. CDR3 sequence reads: CASSESTNPAYNEQFF. The CDR3 DNA sequence: TGCGCCAGCAGTGAGAGTACAAACCCCGCCTACAATGAGCAGTTCTTC.